A single sample gave rise to the 13 T cell receptor beta chains below, sequenced in a study of a mutant IDH1 vaccine in newly diagnosed glioma. Their recognized antigens are unknown. Generated by immunoSEQ multiplex PCR, the TCRdb table keeps only in-frame clones and is missing some. The sample gives 45,000 to 60,000 clones, around 80% of which show up once; about 5.2% is in the top ten. Time point indicated: week 5, during vaccination. A 20-mer mutant IDH1 peptide at 300 ug was injected subcutaneously with topical imiquimod. The specimen comprised PBMCs, sampled from a glioma patient whose treatment included an IDH1 peptide vaccine. The receptors originated from a man aged 45-60 years with glioma.

This sequence joins TRBV29-1 and TRBJ1-1; D gene uncertain. Germline V CDR1 and CDR2: SQVTM, ANQGSEA. The CDR3 is 12 residues long. Between the trimmed V and J ends, which lost 7 bases and 10 bases, there was a span of 19 bases. CDR3 sequence (DNA): TGCAGCGGCCTTCTCGTGGAGGCTGGAGCTTTCTTT. The encoded protein is CSGLLVEAGAFF.

The rearrangement uses TRBV5-6 and TRBJ1-3; 8 positions match TRBD1. V lost 1 base to trimming and J lost 3 bases; unmatched junction nucleotides: 9. Germline CDR1 and CDR2: SGHDT and YYEEEE. CDR3 length equals 17 residues. In DNA, the CDR3 is TGTGCCAGCAGCTTGCCCGATCCCGGGACAGGTGGAAACACCATATATTTT. It codes for CASSLPDPGTGGNTIYF.

The V gene is TRBV6-1, the J gene TRBJ1-2; 9 nucleotides line up with TRBD1. The V segment lost 8 bases and the J segment 10 bases; nucleotides outside the gene matches: 8. Germline CDR1 and CDR2: MNHNS and SASEGT. The CDR3 has 12 amino acids. CDR3 sequence (DNA): TGTGCCAGCGCAAGGACAGGGGAAGTCTACACCTTC. Translating gives CASARTGEVYTF.

This sequence joins TRBV18 and TRBJ2-7; 11 bases agree with TRBD2. The CDR3 is made up of 16 amino acids. J gave up 2 bases and V 2 bases, and 5 bases lay outside the gene matches. The germline CDR1 and CDR2 sequences are KGHSH and LQKENI. As DNA, the CDR3 is TGTGCCAGCTCACCATTGGTGACTAGCGGGGCCTACGAGCAGTACTTC. Residues: CASSPLVTSGAYEQYF. The full variable domain, its missing parts supplied by reference TRBV18 and TRBJ2-7, is NAGVMQNPRHLVRRRGQEARLRCSPMKGHSHVYWYRQLPEEGLKFMVYLQKENIIDESGMPKERFSAEFPKEGPSILRIQQVVRGDSAAYFCASSPLVTSGAYEQYFGPGTRLTVT.

The rearrangement links TRBV9 to TRBJ2-1; 9 positions agree with TRBD2. CDR1 is SGDLS, CDR2 YYNGEE, per germline. The length of the CDR3 is 14 residues. Trimming took 3 bases from V and 7 from J; bases not matched to a gene: 5. The CDR3 here is CASSDRRGGNEQFF. In DNA form, the CDR3 reads TGTGCCAGCAGCGATAGGCGGGGGGGGAATGAGCAGTTCTTC.

Points on this clone: Other DNA sequences of this sample code for an identical CDR3. The rearrangement joins TRBV6-5 to TRBJ1-5, with 7 bases fitting TRBD1. Germline V gene lookup returns CDR1 MNHEY and CDR2 SVGAGI. CDR3 length: 13 amino acids. J gave up 5 bases and V 5 bases, and 3 bases lay outside the gene matches. The CDR3 bases are TGTGCCAGCAGTGACACAGGGGATCAGCCCCAGCATTTT. Its translation: CASSDTGDQPQHF.

CDR3 in DNA: TGTGCCAGCAGTGAAGCGCTGGCAGGCGATGAGCAGTTCTTC. This encodes CASSEALAGDEQFF. This sequence joins TRBV6-1 and TRBJ2-1; no clear D gene. The CDR3 has 14 residues. With 0 bases removed from V and 8 bases from J, the gap between germline ends came to 11 bases. Per germline, CDR1 MNHNS and CDR2 SASEGT.

The rearrangement uses TRBV18 and TRBJ1-2; no clear D. The CDR3 has 15 amino acids. CDR1 and CDR2 from the germline V gene are KGHSH and LQKENI. With 3 bases removed from V and 2 bases from J, the gap between germline ends came to 13 bases. CDR3 protein: CASSPPQEPNYGYTF. The CDR3 nucleotides read TGTGCCAGCTCACCCCCCCAGGAGCCAAACTATGGCTACACCTTC. The full variable domain, its missing parts supplied by reference TRBV18 and TRBJ1-2, is NAGVMQNPRHLVRRRGQEARLRCSPMKGHSHVYWYRQLPEEGLKFMVYLQKENIIDESGMPKERFSAEFPKEGPSILRIQQVVRGDSAAYFCASSPPQEPNYGYTFGSGTRLTVV.

This clone was found once. This chain joins TRBV7-2 and TRBJ1-5, with D hard to call. The CDR3 is made up of 13 amino acids. Trimming shortened V by 1 base and J by 1 base, and 2 bases separated the two germline ends. The germline V gene has CDR1 SGHTA and CDR2 FQGNSA. CDR3 protein: CASSLDSNQPQHF. The CDR3 nucleotides are TGTGCCAGCAGCTTAGACAGCAATCAGCCCCAGCATTTT.

The chain couples TRBV5-6 to TRBJ1-2, with TRBD1 matching 8 bases. Looked up from germline, CDR1 is SGHDT and CDR2 is YYEEEE. With V trimmed by 4 bases and J by 3 bases, 14 bases remained unmatched. This CDR3 is built from 17 residues. The CDR3 is CASSITTGALTHYGYTF. In nucleotides, the CDR3 is TGTGCCAGCAGCATTACGACAGGGGCACTAACCCACTATGGCTACACCTTC.

This clone was recorded a few times. The J gene is TRBJ2-1, the V gene TRBV5-1, with a possible D match to TRBD1 (5 bases). The germline CDR1 and CDR2 sequences are SGHRS and YFSETQ. The CDR3 covers 15 residues. The germline V and J ends were trimmed by 2 bases and 1 base, with 10 bases remaining between them. The CDR3 sequence is CASSLPDSSYNEQFF. The CDR3 region has the DNA TGCGCCAGCAGCTTACCCGACAGTTCCTACAATGAGCAGTTCTTC.

The chain combines TRBV6-5 with TRBJ1-2; D is perhaps TRBD1 (6 bases). CDR3 length equals 15 residues. Trimming cost V 4 bases and J 6 bases, with 18 bases left between them. Germline CDR1 reads MNHEY; CDR2 reads SVGAGI. CDR3 in DNA: TGTGCCAGCAGTTTCAGGACAGCGAGCGGGAATGGCTACACCTTC. Protein sequence: CASSFRTASGNGYTF.

This clone appeared a few times. The rearrangement links TRBV18 to TRBJ1-5; D remains ambiguous. CDR3 length: 13 amino acids. V shed 5 bases and J shed 2 bases, with 7 bases lying between them. Germline V gene sequence: CDR1 KGHSH, CDR2 LQKENI. The CDR3 protein is CASSGKGNQPQHF. The CDR3 bases are TGTGCCAGCTCAGGGAAGGGCAATCAGCCCCAGCATTTT.